This passage covers 7 T cell receptor beta chains from one sample sequenced in a study of cytomegalovirus exposure and HLA in healthy donors. The PCR used 60 Vbeta and 13 Jbeta primers. TCRdb keeps only in-frame clones here, not all; method: immunoSEQ multiplex PCR. The sample contains some 150,000 clones, 70% to 80% of which appear only once. The sample consisted of PBMCs. These receptors were taken from a man aged 18 to 30 in good health and CMV-seropositive.

V usage is TRBV7-9 and J usage is TRBJ2-1; TRBD1 matches 9 bases. J gave up 2 bases and V 0 bases, and 2 bases lay outside the gene matches. The CDR3 length is 16 residues. CDR1 and CDR2 (germline): SEHNR, FQNEAQ (reference sequence). This CDR3 reads CASSLAGQGPYNEQFF. The CDR3 DNA follows: TGTGCCAGCAGCTTAGCAGGACAGGGGCCCTACAATGAGCAGTTCTTC.

The chain joins TRBV5-4 to TRBJ2-1; 8 bases match TRBD2. Germline values: CDR1 SGHNT, CDR2 YYREEE (reference sequence). J gave up 6 bases and V 0 bases, and 8 bases lay outside the gene matches. The CDR3 spans 16 residues. The CDR3 region is CASSLDGAGGANEQFF. As DNA, the CDR3 is TGTGCCAGCAGCTTGGATGGTGCGGGAGGCGCCAATGAGCAGTTCTTC.

The chain is built from TRBV29-1 and TRBJ2-7; 8 nucleotides line up with TRBD1. Germline-derived CDR1 and CDR2 are SQVTM and ANQGSEA. This CDR3 is 13 amino acids long. J lost 6 bases, V lost 6 bases, and 10 bases had no gene match. The CDR3 here is CSVGSRGPSEQYF. CDR3 DNA sequence: TGCAGCGTCGGATCCAGGGGGCCTAGCGAGCAGTACTTC.

The chain uses TRBV25-1 and TRBJ1-2; TRBD1 might be the D (5 bases). The CDR3 loop spans 13 amino acids. The V end lost 2 bases, the J end lost 7 bases, and 11 bases lay between the germline ends. From germline, CDR1 is MGHDK and CDR2 SYGVNS. Here the CDR3 DNA reads TGTGCCAGCAGTGAACGGGACTTTGGTGGCTACACCTTC. Translating gives CASSERDFGGYTF.

The chain employs TRBV4-1 and TRBJ2-3; possible D gene TRBD2, 6 bases. Germline V gene lookup returns CDR1 MGHRA and CDR2 YSYEKL. The CDR3 is made up of 17 amino acids. Trimming shortened V by 0 bases and J by 0 bases, and 13 bases separated the two germline ends. CDR3 nucleotide sequence: TGCGCCAGCAGCCAAGATAGAGGAGGGGCGAGCACAGATACGCAGTATTTT. Encoded protein: CASSQDRGGASTDTQYF.

V gene TRBV19 combines with J gene TRBJ2-7, with a tentative D call TRBD2 (6 bases). Germline loops: CDR1 LNHDA, CDR2 SQIVND (reference sequence). This CDR3 comprises 14 residues. Between the trimmed V and J ends, which lost 4 bases and 3 bases, there was a span of 13 bases. Written as DNA, the CDR3 is TGTGCCAGTAGTAGCAACCGGGAGCTCTACGAGCAGTACTTC. This sequence encodes CASSSNRELYEQYF.

The chain links TRBV28 to TRBJ2-6, with D possibly matching TRBD1 (5 bases). The CDR3 covers 14 residues. The V end was cut by 3 bases, the J end by 4 bases, with 7 bases between. Germline values: CDR1 MDHEN, CDR2 SYDVKM. The CDR3 DNA reads TGTGCCAGCAGTTTTCAGGGCGGGGCCAACGTCCTGACTTTC. This sequence encodes CASSFQGGANVLTF.